This TCR beta chain was obtained from a study of cytomegalovirus exposure and HLA in healthy donors. Study-level results: A later analysis reportedly found fewer N-insertions in an Asian-associated ancestry cluster than the roughly 670-donor mean. Analysis was carried out at a later point, and it linked a missense DCLRE1C variant to TCR beta V- and J-gene trimming.

Concerning this clone: Antigen unknown.

The PCR had 60 Vbeta and 13 Jbeta primers. The method was immunoSEQ multiplex PCR; TCRdb's version includes in-frame clones alone and lacks a portion of them. Among about 170,000 clones listed, less than 85% were seen once. Between the trimmed V and J ends, which lost 0 bases and 2 bases, there was a span of 6 bases. Germline CDR1 is LGHNA and CDR2 is YNFKEQ. The CDR3 loop spans 14 amino acids. The rearrangement joins TRBV4-2 to TRBJ2-3; unclear D gene. The TCR sequence derives from a male donor in good health and CMV-seronegative. Input material: PBMCs. The CDR3 region has the DNA TGTGCCAGCAGCCAAGATCCCCTCACAGATACGCAGTATTTT. Protein sequence: CASSQDPLTDTQYF.